The clone carrying this T cell receptor beta chain was seen at least ten times. Its target is not known. The CDR3 loop spans 13 amino acids. The ends were cut back, 4 bases at V and 3 bases at J, with 7 bases in the middle. CDR1 ENHRY and CDR2 SYGVKD come from the germline V gene. Constant-segment-primed 5'RACE gave TCR alpha and TCR beta cDNA libraries with sample barcodes and UMIs. TCRdb re-called the 5' RACE reads through MiXCR, storing one row per CDR3 protein. This table has about 200,000 distinct CDR3 sequences, about 9.2% appearing once. The data were obtained in a study of T-cell memory formation after mild COVID-19. Study background: Clusters were largely donor specific. Overall study findings and caveats: CM and EM subsets held most contracting CD4+ clones; EMRA held CD8+ ones. What remained unconfirmed was the SARS-CoV-2 specificity of second-wave clones peaking on day 37.

The V call is TRBV10-3, the J call TRBJ2-4; D call uncertain. The sequenced material came from PBMCs or a T cell subset sorted from them (not recorded which). The source is a man between 18 and 35 years old who had mild COVID-19 (a few samples of this study predate the infection). Cell type and time point are not known. CDR3 region: CAISVGIKNIQYF. CDR3 sequence (DNA): TGTGCCATCAGTGTGGGGATCAAAAACATTCAGTACTTC.